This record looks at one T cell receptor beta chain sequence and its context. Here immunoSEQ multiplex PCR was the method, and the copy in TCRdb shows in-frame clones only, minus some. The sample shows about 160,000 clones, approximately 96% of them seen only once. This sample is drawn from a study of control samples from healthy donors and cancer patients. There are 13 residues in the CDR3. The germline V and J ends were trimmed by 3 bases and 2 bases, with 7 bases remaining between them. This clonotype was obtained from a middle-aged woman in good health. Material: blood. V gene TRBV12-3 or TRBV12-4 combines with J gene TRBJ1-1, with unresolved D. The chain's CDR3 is CASSLHENTEAFF. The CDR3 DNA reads TGTGCCAGCAGTTTGCACGAAAACACTGAAGCTTTCTTT.